The T cell receptor (beta chain) under discussion was sequenced for a study of glioma-infiltrating T cells after dendritic cell vaccination. Study-level points and caveats: Estimated pretreatment TIL content predicted outcome after dendritic cell vaccination.

Profiled with immunoSEQ multiplex PCR; TCRdb holds only in-frame clones, not every one. The table records about 87,000 clones, 80% to 85% of them present only once. As to this clone: Its specificity is not known. At the DNA level, this CDR3 is encoded by other sequences in the same sample as well.

V gave up 2 bases and J gave up 1 base, with 12 bases separating them. Germline-derived CDR1 and CDR2 are SGHRS and YFSETQ. This CDR3 spans 15 amino acids. Time point noted: after dendritic cell vaccination, including at tumor progression/relapse. The rearrangement uses TRBV5-1 and TRBJ1-2; D remains unclear. The receptor was isolated from a human donor with glioblastoma. The source material was blood, sampled after dendritic cell vaccination. The CDR3 reads CASSLLPGNNYGYTF. Here the CDR3 DNA reads TGCGCCAGCAGCTTACTCCCCGGGAATAACTATGGCTACACCTTC.